This T cell receptor beta chain was identified in a study of control samples from healthy donors and cancer patients. In its sample, this clone was seen once. Method: immunoSEQ multiplex PCR; TCRdb's copy keeps in-frame clones and lacks some. The profile shows 150,000 or so clones, 94% of them singletons. Sequenced sample: blood. This TCR derives from a man aged 35 to 55 in good health.

The CDR3 coding sequence is TGCAGCGTAGTGAATCTGGGGACTAGCACAGATACGCAGTATTTT. It yields the protein CSVVNLGTSTDTQYF. V is TRBV29-1 and J is TRBJ2-3, with a weak D call TRBD2 (6 bases). Germline lookup yields CDR1 SQVTM and CDR2 ANQGSEA. Trimming cost V 6 bases and J 0 bases, with 16 bases left between them. The CDR3 consists of 15 residues.